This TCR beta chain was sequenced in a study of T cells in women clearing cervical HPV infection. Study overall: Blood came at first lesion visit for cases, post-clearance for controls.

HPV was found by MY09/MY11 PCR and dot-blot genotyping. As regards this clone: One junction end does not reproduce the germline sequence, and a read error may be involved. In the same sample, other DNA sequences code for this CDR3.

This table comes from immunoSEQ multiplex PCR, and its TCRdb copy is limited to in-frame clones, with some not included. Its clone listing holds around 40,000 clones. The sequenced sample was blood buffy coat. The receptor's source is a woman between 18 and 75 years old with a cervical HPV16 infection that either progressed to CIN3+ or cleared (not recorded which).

The CDR3 protein is CASSRTGDGNTIYF. CDR3 DNA (partial): TGTGCCAGTAGCCGGACAGGGGACGGAAACACA. The rearrangement links TRBV19 to TRBJ1-3, with TRBD1 identical over 9 bases. The read finishes 3 residues shy of the CDR3 end, and the germline J gene is used to complete it. Germline values: CDR1 LNHDA, CDR2 SQIVND (reference sequence). The CDR3 is 14 residues long.